The clone carrying this T cell receptor (beta chain) was detected only a few times. Antigen: not known. The data are from a study of T-cell memory formation after mild COVID-19. Overall study: Among the donors, TCR clusters were largely specific to each donor.

Libraries for TCRalpha and TCRbeta carried sample barcodes and unique molecular identifiers via 5'RACE. One entry per CDR3 protein, called by TCRdb with MiXCR from the 5' RACE reads. Of approximately 400,000 distinct CDR3 sequences listed, less than 25% are singletons. Study-level results: Pre-infection memory harbored some responding clones, suggesting cross-reactive memory joined. The second-wave clones peaking on day 37 were not confirmed as SARS-CoV-2-specific.

After removal of 2 bases from V and 13 bases from J, the junction contained 8 bases not matched to a gene. The length of the CDR3 is 13 residues. Germline CDR1 MDHEN, CDR2 SYDVKM. This TCR came from an adult woman who had mild COVID-19 (a few samples of this study predate the infection). Cell type and time point are not known. Sequenced input: PBMCs or a T cell subset sorted from them (not recorded which). The chain employs TRBV28 and TRBJ2-1; 7 bases line up with TRBD2. The CDR3 here is CASSLVAGGGQFF. CDR3 nucleotide sequence: TGTGCCAGCAGTTTAGTAGCGGGTGGGGGTCAGTTCTTC.